This entry lists 9 T cell receptor beta chains sequenced from one sample in a study of T-cell reconstitution after alpha-beta-depleted transplantation in children. Antigens for these TCRs are unknown. Notes on the study in general: T cells produced anew were the main source of T-cell counts and diversity one year after transplant.

The TCRbeta library incorporated unique molecular identifiers. One entry per CDR3 protein results from TCRdb running MiXCR on the PCR reads. The sample includes about 300,000 distinct CDR3 sequences, 6.5% to 9% of them seen just once. Sequenced material: peripheral blood, taken 360 days after TCRalphabeta/CD19-depleted stem cell transplant. The receptors here all came from a female patient aged 2 to 10 who had a stem cell transplant for Fanconi anemia, so the T cells may come from the graft donor.

This clonotype was detected ten times or more. The CDR3 region is CASSLIGLADETQYF. CDR3 DNA: TGTGCCAGCAGCTTAATAGGTCTAGCAGACGAGACCCAGTACTTC. The chain has TRBV7-9 and TRBJ2-5; perhaps TRBD2 as D (5 bases). Trimming took off 2 bases at V and 5 bases at J, with 15 bases between the two ends. CDR3 length: 15 amino acids. The germline CDR1 and CDR2 sequences are SEHNR and FQNEAQ (reference sequence).

This clonotype was counted ten times or more. The rearrangement uses TRBV28 and TRBJ2-7; D is unresolved. There are 12 residues in the CDR3. Germline V gene data show CDR1 as MDHEN and CDR2 as SYDVKM. Trimming cost V 3 bases and J 6 bases, with 9 bases left between them. CDR3 DNA: TGTGCCAGCAGTTTCCGGACGCCCGAGCAGTACTTC. It is translated as CASSFRTPEQYF.

The sample holds many counts of this clonotype. V gene TRBV5-1 combines with J gene TRBJ2-3, with 10 bases matching TRBD2. The CDR3 consists of 15 residues. The J segment lost 4 bases and the V segment lost 4 bases, leaving 6 bases of the junction unmatched. Germline CDR1 reads SGHRS; CDR2 reads YFSETQ. CDR3 nucleotide sequence: TGCGCCAGCAGCCTTGGACTAGCGGTATCAGATACGCAGTATTTT. It specifies CASSLGLAVSDTQYF.

This clonotype was found many times. The J gene is TRBJ1-2, the V gene TRBV7-9; a weak D match, TRBD1 (5 bases). Germline loops: CDR1 SEHNR, CDR2 FQNEAQ (reference sequence). This CDR3 spans 14 amino acids. V was trimmed by 1 base and J by 0 bases, leaving 6 bases between them. DNA for the CDR3: TGTGCCAGCAGCTTAGGACAGACTAACTATGGCTACACCTTC. Translating gives CASSLGQTNYGYTF.

As to this clonotype: This may stem from a read error, because a much larger clone lies one nucleotide away. The chain is built from TRBV5-1 and TRBJ2-1; 9 nucleotides match TRBD2. This CDR3 is 15 amino acids long. From germline, CDR1 is SGHRS and CDR2 YFSETQ. The ends lost 2 bases at V and 8 bases at J; junction bases unmatched: 8. CDR3 residues: CASSLQLAGRDEQFF. CDR3 nucleotide sequence: TGCGCCAGCAGCTTACAGCTAGCGGGAAGGGATGAGCAGTTCTTC.

This clonotype has just a few counts. This chain connects TRBV20-1 to TRBJ1-2; 10 nucleotides align to TRBD1. The V gene end was trimmed by 3 bases and the J gene end by 8 bases; junction bases not matched to a gene: 12. The CDR3 extends over 15 amino acids. The germline gives CDR1 DFQATT, CDR2 SNEGSKA (reference sequence). CDR3 DNA sequence: TGCAGTGCTAGCCTATGGGGGACAGGGGAAGGGGGCTACACCTTC. Amino acids: CSASLWGTGEGGYTF.

This clonotype came up many times. This chain connects TRBV20-1 to TRBJ2-3; TRBD1 or TRBD2 may be the D gene (5 bases each). Germline-derived CDR1 and CDR2 are DFQATT and SNEGSKA (reference sequence). V lost 6 bases, J lost 0 bases, and 16 bases lay in between. CDR3 size: 15 residues. The DNA of the CDR3 is TGCAGTGCCCCCAGGGTAGCGCTTAGCACAGATACGCAGTATTTT. This gives the protein CSAPRVALSTDTQYF.

This sequence joins TRBV20-1 and TRBJ2-7, with D possibly matching TRBD1 (6 bases). Germline CDR1 DFQATT, CDR2 SNEGSKA (reference sequence). CDR3 length equals 13 residues. CDR3 sequence reads: CISGQGPAYEQYF. In DNA form, the CDR3 reads TGCATCTCGGGCCAGGGGCCAGCCTACGAGCAGTACTTC.

This clonotype showed up many times. The rearrangement uses TRBV28 and TRBJ2-5, with D perhaps matching TRBD2 (5 bases). Germline V gene data show CDR1 as MDHEN and CDR2 as SYDVKM. The CDR3 is 14 residues long. V was clipped by 6 bases and J by 3 bases, with 14 bases between them. CDR3 protein: CASSPMTREETQYF. Here the CDR3 DNA reads TGTGCCAGCAGCCCAATGACGAGGGAAGAGACCCAGTACTTC.